The clone carrying this T cell receptor (beta chain) was seen once. The data were obtained in a study of blood T cell repertoires in COVID-19. The overall study: The origin of the acute and convalescent COVID-19 samples was the United States, Italy and Spain. Sources were T cells, B-cell-depleted T cells, or PBMCs; the material itself was cDNA or gDNA.

TCRdb's copy holds only in-frame clones and misses some; the assay was immunoSEQ multiplex PCR. The repertoire holds some 230,000 clones, with around 86% as singletons. V lost 4 bases, J lost 6 bases, and 5 bases stayed unmatched. The length of the CDR3 is 13 residues. This TCR was recovered from a woman older than 75 with COVID-19, enrolled during active disease. The V call is TRBV12-3 or TRBV12-4, the J call TRBJ2-7; 8 nucleotides line up with TRBD1. Sequencing input: peripheral blood. CDR3 protein: CASSSGTGGEQYF. CDR3 nucleotides: TGTGCCAGCAGTTCCGGGACAGGTGGCGAGCAGTACTTC.